The clone carrying this T cell receptor beta chain has only a few counts. Its antigen is unidentified. The CDR3 totals 15 residues. Looked up from germline, CDR1 is SGHRS and CDR2 is YFSETQ. V lost 4 bases to trimming and J lost 2 bases; unmatched junction nucleotides: 8. TCRdb reprocessed the RT-PCR reads with MiXCR, giving one entry per CDR3 protein. This sample has 450,000 to 700,000 distinct CDR3 sequences, with around 15% found just once. The sample originates from a study of response to subunit inactivated influenza vaccine. Findings of the study overall: Few additional T cells are recruited per seasonal influenza vaccination, authors suggested.

Sequencing was performed on PBMCs from blood, taken 11 to 12 days after vaccination. This chain joins TRBV5-1 and TRBJ1-1; 7 bases match TRBD1. The sequence was collected from a man aged 50 or older who received an inactivated influenza vaccine. The CDR3: CASSLRQGLNTEAFF. The CDR3 DNA reads TGCGCCAGCAGCCTTCGACAGGGACTCAACACTGAAGCTTTCTTT.